This TCR beta chain was found in a study of T-cell reconstitution after alpha-beta-depleted transplantation in children (dated by TCRdb to about 2016). Regarding the study in general: T-cell immune reconstitution after TCRalphabeta/CD19-depleted allogeneic hematopoietic cell transplantation in children was quantitatively tracked in the study by means of TCR repertoire profiling.

Overall study outcomes, separate from this receptor: The apparently early recovery of alphabetaT-cell counts about two months after transplant reportedly depended on only several hundred rapidly expanded clones that came from non-depleted graft cells. In some patients, high TCRbeta diversity at day 60 was attributed to recipient T cells and intrathymic progenitors that had survived conditioning. The frequencies of hyperexpanded clones fell over the following months, and after one year, T-cell counts and TCRbeta diversity were mostly attributed to newly produced T cells.

This clonotype was recorded a few times. Which antigen it targets is not known. Base qualities are not provided; no much larger clone lies one nucleotide away. The germline V gene (reference sequence) sets CDR1 to DFQATT and CDR2 to SNEGSKA. From cysteine to phenylalanine, the CDR3 is 15 amino acids long. Of the read, only the CDR3 DNA is kept; its 45 bases are in frame from base 1. V is shortened by 5 bases, J by 3 bases, and the region joining them spans 17 bases. The treatment or condition label here, explained by the study, means: allogeneic hematopoietic cell transplantation with graft depleted of TCRalphabeta T cells and CD19 B cells. TCRalphabeta/CD19-depleted allogeneic hematopoietic cell grafts were given to the transplant recipients, all of whom were children. The library was obtained by PCR. Sequenced on an Illumina HiSeq 2500. To normalize quantification of the TCRbeta repertoire, the TCR libraries were built with molecular barcoding that relied on unique molecular identifiers. The public reads were reprocessed in TCRdb via fastp at Q25 and MiXCR, keeping in-frame beta chains. Under each unique CDR3 protein, matching rows form one entry showing the most common genes and DNA. The sample has about 470,000 distinct CDR3 sequences on record, about 45% of them singletons. Under 35% of the sample rests with the top ten.

Sequences were derived from PBMCs, sampled before TCRalphabeta/CD19-depleted stem cell transplant. The clonotype originates from a girl aged 2-10 years with aplastic anemia, due to receive a stem cell transplant. The chain uses TRBV20-1 and TRBJ2-1; TRBD2 might be the D gene, on 5 matching bases. The CDR3 is CSAHTDSHYYNEQFF. The nucleotides are TGCAGTGCTCATACGGACTCCCACTACTACAATGAGCAGTTCTTC.